This is a list of T cell receptor beta chains from one sample in a study of blood T cell repertoires in COVID-19. TCRdb keeps only in-frame clones here, not all; method: immunoSEQ multiplex PCR. The data show around 230,000 clones, with approximately 88% seen just once and 27% held by the top ten. Sequencing was carried out using peripheral blood. The receptors shown here come from a man in his forties or fifties with acute or convalescent COVID-19. The conserved cysteine and the conserved F or W are not part of the CDR3 here. Not every row has a clone size; where given, it reads once, few, many or a size class.

size | V | CDR3
- | TRBV27 | ASSPFSGQNNEQF
- | TRBV4-1 | ASSQEKAGIQF
- | TRBV12-3/TRBV12-4 | ASRSRGTDTQY
- | TRBV5-1 | ASSLSGGWGETQY
- | TRBV5-8 | ASSEGQPGQPQH
once | TRBV27 | ASSFRSGQGGSGELF
- | TRBV4-3 | ASSQGDRDGAGTEAF
- | TRBV2 | ASTRADTQY
- | TRBV18 | ASSSGTDYSNQPQH
few | TRBV6-2/TRBV6-3 | ASSRGGLTGELF
- | TRBV3-1/TRBV3-2 | ASTTNRGTYSNQPQH
- | TRBV28 | ASSLPPTGVFETQY
- | TRBV11-2 | ASSYGQGWRSYEQY
- | TRBV12-5 | ASGLLPGHSTIY
- | TRBV10-3 | AIGGTSVEQF
- | TRBV5-1 | ASSLGGQERGEQY
once | TRBV23-1 | ARPGTGKNQPQH
- | TRBV5-4 | ASSRDSHNTGELF
- | TRBV20-1 | SARAGAEAF
- | TRBV15 | ATSRDPRGSYGYT
- | TRBV19 | ASSIGTGSVGYGYT
- | TRBV6-5 | ASTRQGPNTEAF
- | TRBV7-9 | ASSLDEIGNEQF
- | TRBV6-5 | ASSLNRGGQETQY
- | TRBV2 | ASGGSSYEQY
- | TRBV12-5 | ASGWTGQGVSYEQY
- | TRBV19 | ASSITFSGGNTEAF
many | TRBV3-1/TRBV3-2 | ASSQEEEKLF
- | TRBV27 | ASSLSTRPDTQY
- | TRBV19 | ASSMAGTNEKLF
- | TRBV30 | AWTRDRRTYGYT
- | TRBV6-5 | ASRPPGQGYYEQY
once | TRBV18 | ASSLDRAQNTEAF
- | TRBV24-1 | ATSDGTVETQY
- | TRBV7-9 | ASSFHGGRGYT
- | TRBV20-1 | SASTLRVAGGSSYNEQF
once | TRBV3-1/TRBV3-2 | ASSQGQVAGNTIY
- | TRBV4-2 | ASSQTLQTSYGYT
- | TRBV2 | ASLHRVSYEQY
- | TRBV15 | ATSPSKSGNTIY
- | TRBV2 | ASRALRDSYEKLF
few | TRBV19 | ASSMEGRAMAEAF
- | TRBV29-1 | SVENTGGLGEQF
- | TRBV11-2 | ASSLGPRPGYEQY
- | TRBV19 | ASSNQGNTEAF
- | TRBV7-9 | ASSPRALFYEQY
- | TRBV29-1 | SAHTRTNTEAF
- | TRBV27 | ASSSRDRVYTEAF
- | TRBV10-3 | AISETAYNEQF
- | TRBV7-9 | ASSVGGASTEAF
- | TRBV7-2 | ASSLRQGWGYT
- | TRBV6-7 | ASSYPSGQLNQPQH
- | TRBV30 | AWSPRGNQPQH